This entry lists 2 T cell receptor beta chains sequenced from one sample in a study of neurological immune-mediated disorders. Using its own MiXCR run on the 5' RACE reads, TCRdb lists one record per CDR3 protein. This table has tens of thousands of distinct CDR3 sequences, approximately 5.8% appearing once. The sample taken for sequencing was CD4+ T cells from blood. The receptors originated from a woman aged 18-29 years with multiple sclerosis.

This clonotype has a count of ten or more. CDR3 nucleotide sequence: TGTGCCAGCAGCCTGGGGGAAGGGGGCCGGACCCAGTACTTC. The encoded protein is CASSLGEGGRTQYF. The J gene is TRBJ2-5, the V gene TRBV14; 7 bases line up with TRBD1. The junction had 9 bases not matched to a gene; V was cut back by 4 bases and J by 7 bases. This CDR3 has 14 amino acids. Germline V gene lookup returns CDR1 SGHDN and CDR2 FVKESK. The entire variable domain, with the rest obtained from reference TRBV14 and TRBJ2-5, is as follows: EAGVTQFPSHSVIEKGQTVTLRCDPISGHDNLYWYRRVMGKEIKFLLHFVKESKQDESGMPNNRFLAERTGGTYSTLKVQPAELEDSGVYFCASSLGEGGRTQYFGPGTRLLVL.

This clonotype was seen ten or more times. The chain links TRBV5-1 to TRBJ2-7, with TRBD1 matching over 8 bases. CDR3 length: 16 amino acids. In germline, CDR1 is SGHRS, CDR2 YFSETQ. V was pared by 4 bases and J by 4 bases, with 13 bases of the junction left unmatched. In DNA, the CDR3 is TGCGCCAGCAGCGCCGCCCCGGGACAGGTTTTTTACGAGCAGTACTTC. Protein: CASSAAPGQVFYEQYF.